This T cell receptor (beta chain) is drawn from a study of blood T cell repertoires in COVID-19. Turning to the study itself: The samples span acute and convalescent COVID-19 from the United States, Italy and Spain.

In the authors' methods: Amplifying reference gene primers gave estimates of nucleated cell counts. Sequencing used immunoSEQ multiplex PCR; TCRdb keeps in-frame clones, though not all of them. The V and J calls and clone size were taken over from that table, and D and trimming were inferred from the DNA. The table has 35,000 to 45,000 clones, approximately 86% seen once. The sequence was obtained from a man in his forties with active COVID-19. Sequencing was done on a sample of peripheral blood.

DNA of the CDR3: TGTGCCACTAAGGACAGTTTAGGTTCACCCCTCCACTTT. Residues: CATKDSLGSPLHF. V is TRBV27 and J is TRBJ1-6; TRBD1 might be the D (6 bases). CDR3 length: 13 amino acids. The V gene lost 10 bases and the J gene lost 9 bases, with 16 bases spanning the gap. From germline, CDR1 is MNHEY and CDR2 SMNVEV (reference sequence).